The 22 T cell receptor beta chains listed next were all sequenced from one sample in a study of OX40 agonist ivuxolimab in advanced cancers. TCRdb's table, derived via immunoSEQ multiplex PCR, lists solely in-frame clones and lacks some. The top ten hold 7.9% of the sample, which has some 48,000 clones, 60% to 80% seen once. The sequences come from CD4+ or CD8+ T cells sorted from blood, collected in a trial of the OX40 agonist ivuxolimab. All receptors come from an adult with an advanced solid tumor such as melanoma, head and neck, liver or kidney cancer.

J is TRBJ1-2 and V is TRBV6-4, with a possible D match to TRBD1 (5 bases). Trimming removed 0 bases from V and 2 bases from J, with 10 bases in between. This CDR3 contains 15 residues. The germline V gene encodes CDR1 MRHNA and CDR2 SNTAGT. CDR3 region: CASSDSGGLNYGYTF. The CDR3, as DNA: TGTGCCAGCAGTGACTCGGGGGGATTAAACTATGGCTACACCTTC.

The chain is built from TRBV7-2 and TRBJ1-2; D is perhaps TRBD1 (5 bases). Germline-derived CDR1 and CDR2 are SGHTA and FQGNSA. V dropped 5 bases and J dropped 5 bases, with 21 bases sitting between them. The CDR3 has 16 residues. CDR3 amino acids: CASSQREGRFGYGYTF. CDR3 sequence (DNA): TGTGCCAGCAGCCAAAGGGAGGGGCGTTTCGGATATGGCTACACCTTC.

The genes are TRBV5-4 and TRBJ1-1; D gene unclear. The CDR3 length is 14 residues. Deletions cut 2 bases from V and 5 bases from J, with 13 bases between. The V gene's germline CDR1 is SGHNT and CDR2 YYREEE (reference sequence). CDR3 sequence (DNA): TGTGCCAGCAGCTTTGTGGGCCGGTGGACTGAAGCTTTCTTT. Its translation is CASSFVGRWTEAFF.

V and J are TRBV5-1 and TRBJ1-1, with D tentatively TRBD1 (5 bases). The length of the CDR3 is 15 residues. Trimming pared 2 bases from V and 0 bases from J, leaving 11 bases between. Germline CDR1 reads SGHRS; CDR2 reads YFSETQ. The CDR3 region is CASSLAGDMNTEAFF. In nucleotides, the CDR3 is TGCGCCAGCAGCTTAGCGGGGGATATGAACACTGAAGCTTTCTTT.

Here the CDR3 DNA reads TGCGCCAGCAGTGCAAGGGGAGGGCGGTACGGCGAGCAGTACTTC. It specifies CASSARGGRYGEQYF. The gene calls are TRBV10-2 and TRBJ2-7; the match to TRBD2 covers 7 bases. The CDR3 loop spans 15 amino acids. J gave up 6 bases and V 4 bases, and 12 bases lay outside the gene matches. The germline gives CDR1 WSHSY, CDR2 SAAADI.

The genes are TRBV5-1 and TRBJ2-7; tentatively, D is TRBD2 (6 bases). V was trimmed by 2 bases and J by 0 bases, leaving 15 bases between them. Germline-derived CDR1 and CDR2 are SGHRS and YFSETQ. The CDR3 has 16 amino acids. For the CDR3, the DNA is TGCGCCAGCAGCTTCGGGAGACCCCTGTTCTCCTACGAGCAGTACTTC. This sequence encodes CASSFGRPLFSYEQYF.

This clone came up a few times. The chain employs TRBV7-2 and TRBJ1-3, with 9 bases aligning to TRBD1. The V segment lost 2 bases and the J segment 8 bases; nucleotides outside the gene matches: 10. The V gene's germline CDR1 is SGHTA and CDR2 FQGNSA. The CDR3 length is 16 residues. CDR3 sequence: CASSLTGQGYGDTIYF. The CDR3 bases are TGTGCCAGCAGCTTAACGGGACAGGGATATGGTGACACCATATATTTT.

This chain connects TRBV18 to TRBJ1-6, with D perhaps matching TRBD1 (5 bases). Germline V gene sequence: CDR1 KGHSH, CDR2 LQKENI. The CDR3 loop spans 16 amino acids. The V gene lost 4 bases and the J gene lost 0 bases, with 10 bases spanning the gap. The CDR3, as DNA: TGTGCCAGCTCACAAGACAGAAGCTCCTATAATTCACCCCTCCACTTT. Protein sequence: CASSQDRSSYNSPLHF.

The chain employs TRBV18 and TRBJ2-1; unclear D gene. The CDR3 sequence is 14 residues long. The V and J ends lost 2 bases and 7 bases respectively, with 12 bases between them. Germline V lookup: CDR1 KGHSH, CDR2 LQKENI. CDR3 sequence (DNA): TGTGCCAGCTCACCAAGTTTAGGAGAAAATGAGCAGTTCTTC. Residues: CASSPSLGENEQFF.

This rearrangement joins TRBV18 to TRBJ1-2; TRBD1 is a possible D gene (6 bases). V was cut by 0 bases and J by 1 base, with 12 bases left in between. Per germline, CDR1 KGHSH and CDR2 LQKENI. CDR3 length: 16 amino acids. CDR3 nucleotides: TGTGCCAGCTCACCACCCGGGACAATTAATAACTATGGCTACACCTTC. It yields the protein CASSPPGTINNYGYTF.

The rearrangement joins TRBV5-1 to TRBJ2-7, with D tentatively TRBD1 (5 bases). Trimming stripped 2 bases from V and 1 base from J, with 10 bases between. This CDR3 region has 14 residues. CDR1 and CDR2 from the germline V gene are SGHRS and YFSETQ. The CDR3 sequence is CASSFETASYEQYF. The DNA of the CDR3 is TGCGCCAGCAGCTTCGAGACAGCTTCCTACGAGCAGTACTTC.

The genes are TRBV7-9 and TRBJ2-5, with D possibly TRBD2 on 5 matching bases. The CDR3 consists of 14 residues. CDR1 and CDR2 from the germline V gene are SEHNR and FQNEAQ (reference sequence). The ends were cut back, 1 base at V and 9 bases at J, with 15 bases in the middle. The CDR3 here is CASSLVEGTTAQYF. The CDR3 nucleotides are TGTGCCAGCAGCTTAGTAGAGGGAACGACGGCCCAGTACTTC. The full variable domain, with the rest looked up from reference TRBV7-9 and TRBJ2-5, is DTGVSQNPRHKITKRGQNVTFRCDPISEHNRLYWYRQTLGQGPEFLTYFQNEAQLEKSRLLSDRFSAERPKGSFSTLEIQRTEQGDSAMYLCASSLVEGTTAQYFGPGTRLLVL.

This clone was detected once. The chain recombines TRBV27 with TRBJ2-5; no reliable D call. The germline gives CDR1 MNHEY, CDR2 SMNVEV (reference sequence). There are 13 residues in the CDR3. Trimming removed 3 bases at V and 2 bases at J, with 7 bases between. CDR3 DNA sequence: TGTGCCAGCAGTTTGTTAGGACAAGAGACCCAGTACTTC. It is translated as CASSLLGQETQYF.

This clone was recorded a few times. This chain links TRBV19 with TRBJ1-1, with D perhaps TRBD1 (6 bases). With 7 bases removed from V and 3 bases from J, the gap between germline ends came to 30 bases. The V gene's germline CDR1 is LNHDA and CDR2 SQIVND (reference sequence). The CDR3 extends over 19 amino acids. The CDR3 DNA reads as TGTGCCAGTACCCCAATGGGCCAGGGGCTCCTTTTATTATACACTGAAGCTTTCTTT. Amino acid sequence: CASTPMGQGLLLLYTEAFF.

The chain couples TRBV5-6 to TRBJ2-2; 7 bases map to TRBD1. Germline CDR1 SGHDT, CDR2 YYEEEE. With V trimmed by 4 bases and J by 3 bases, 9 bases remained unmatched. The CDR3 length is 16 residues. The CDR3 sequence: CASSIETGFDTGELFF. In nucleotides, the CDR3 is TGTGCCAGCAGCATAGAGACAGGGTTCGACACCGGGGAGCTGTTTTTT.

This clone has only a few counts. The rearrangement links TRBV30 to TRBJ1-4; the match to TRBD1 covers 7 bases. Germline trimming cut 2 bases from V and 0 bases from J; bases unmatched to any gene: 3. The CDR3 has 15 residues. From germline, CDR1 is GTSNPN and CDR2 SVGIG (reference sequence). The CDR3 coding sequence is TGTGCCTGGAGTCCGGGACAGACAACTAATGAAAAACTGTTTTTT. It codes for CAWSPGQTTNEKLFF.

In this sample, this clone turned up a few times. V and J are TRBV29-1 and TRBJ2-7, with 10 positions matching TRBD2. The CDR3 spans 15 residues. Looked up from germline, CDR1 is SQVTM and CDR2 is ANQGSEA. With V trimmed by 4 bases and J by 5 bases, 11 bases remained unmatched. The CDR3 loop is CSVVGAGGGRDEQYF. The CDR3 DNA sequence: TGCAGCGTTGTAGGAGCGGGAGGGGGCCGGGACGAGCAGTACTTC.

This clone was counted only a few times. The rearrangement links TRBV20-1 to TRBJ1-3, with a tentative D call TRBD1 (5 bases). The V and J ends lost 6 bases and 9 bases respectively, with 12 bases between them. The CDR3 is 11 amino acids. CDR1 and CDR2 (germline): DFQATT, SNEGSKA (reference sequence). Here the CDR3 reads CSANSGSTIYF. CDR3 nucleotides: TGCAGTGCAAACTCAGGGTCCACCATATATTTT.

The CDR3: CASRGPSNYGYTF. CDR3 DNA sequence: TGTGCCAGCAGGGGACCTAGCAACTATGGCTACACCTTC. The chain is built from TRBV2 and TRBJ1-2; possibly TRBD1 for D (5 bases). Germline CDR1 SNHLY, CDR2 FYNNEI. With 6 bases removed from V and 2 bases from J, the gap between germline ends came to 10 bases. The CDR3 sequence is 13 residues long.

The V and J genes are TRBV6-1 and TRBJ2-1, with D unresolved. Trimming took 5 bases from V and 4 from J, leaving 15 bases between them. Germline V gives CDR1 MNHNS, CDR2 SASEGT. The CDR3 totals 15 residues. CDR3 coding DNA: TGTGCCAGCAGTTTACGGGCCGCAAATTACAATGAGCAGTTCTTC. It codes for CASSLRAANYNEQFF.

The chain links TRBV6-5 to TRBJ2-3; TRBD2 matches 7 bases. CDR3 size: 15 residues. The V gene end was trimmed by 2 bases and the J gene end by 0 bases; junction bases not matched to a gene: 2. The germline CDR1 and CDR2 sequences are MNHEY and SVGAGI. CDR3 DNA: TGTGCCAGCAGTTACCTTAGCGGGAGCACAGATACGCAGTATTTT. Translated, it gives CASSYLSGSTDTQYF.

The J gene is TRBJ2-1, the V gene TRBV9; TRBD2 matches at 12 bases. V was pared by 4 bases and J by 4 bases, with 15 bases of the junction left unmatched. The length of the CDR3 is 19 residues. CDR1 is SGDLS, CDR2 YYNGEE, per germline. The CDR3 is CASSPEGLAGGHSYNEQFF. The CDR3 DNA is TGTGCCAGCAGCCCTGAGGGGCTAGCGGGAGGGCATTCGTACAATGAGCAGTTCTTC.